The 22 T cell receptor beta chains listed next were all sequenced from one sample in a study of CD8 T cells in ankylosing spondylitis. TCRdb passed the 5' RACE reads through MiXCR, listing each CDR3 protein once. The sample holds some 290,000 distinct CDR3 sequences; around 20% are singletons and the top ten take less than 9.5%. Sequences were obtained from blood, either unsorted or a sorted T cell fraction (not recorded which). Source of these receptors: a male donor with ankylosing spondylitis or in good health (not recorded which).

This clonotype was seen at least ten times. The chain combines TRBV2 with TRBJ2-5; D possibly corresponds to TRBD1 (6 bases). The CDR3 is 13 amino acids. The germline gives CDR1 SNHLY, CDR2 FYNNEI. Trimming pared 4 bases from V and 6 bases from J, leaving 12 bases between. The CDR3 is CASSVSQGKTQYF. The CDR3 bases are TGTGCCAGCAGTGTCTCGCAGGGGAAGACCCAGTACTTC.

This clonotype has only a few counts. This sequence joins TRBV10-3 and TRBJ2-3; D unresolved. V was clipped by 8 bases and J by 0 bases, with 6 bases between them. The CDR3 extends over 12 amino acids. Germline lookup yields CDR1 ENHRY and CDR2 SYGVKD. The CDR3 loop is CAIAPSTDTQYF. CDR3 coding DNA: TGTGCCATCGCACCTAGCACAGATACGCAGTATTTT.

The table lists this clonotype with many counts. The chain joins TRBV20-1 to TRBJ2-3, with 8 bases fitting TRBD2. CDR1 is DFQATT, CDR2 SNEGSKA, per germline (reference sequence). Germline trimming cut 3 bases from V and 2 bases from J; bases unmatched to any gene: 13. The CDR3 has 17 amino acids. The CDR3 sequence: CSASPALAGPHTDTQYF. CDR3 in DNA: TGCAGTGCTAGTCCCGCCTTAGCGGGGCCCCACACAGATACGCAGTATTTT.

CDR3 nucleotides: TGCGCCAGCAGCTTGGGGACCCCTCGGGGGAATGAGCAGTTCTTC. As protein: CASSLGTPRGNEQFF. The chain is built from TRBV5-1 and TRBJ2-1, with a weak D call TRBD2 (6 bases). The CDR3 covers 15 residues. Germline V gene data show CDR1 as SGHRS and CDR2 as YFSETQ. V was trimmed by 0 bases and J by 7 bases, leaving 14 bases between them.

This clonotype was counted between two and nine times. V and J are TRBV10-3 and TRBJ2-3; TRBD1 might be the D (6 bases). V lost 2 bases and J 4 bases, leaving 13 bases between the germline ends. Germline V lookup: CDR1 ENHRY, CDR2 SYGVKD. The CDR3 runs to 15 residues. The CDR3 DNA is TGTGCCATCAGTGAGGGGTCAGGGGAGCCAGATACGCAGTATTTT. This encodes CAISEGSGEPDTQYF.

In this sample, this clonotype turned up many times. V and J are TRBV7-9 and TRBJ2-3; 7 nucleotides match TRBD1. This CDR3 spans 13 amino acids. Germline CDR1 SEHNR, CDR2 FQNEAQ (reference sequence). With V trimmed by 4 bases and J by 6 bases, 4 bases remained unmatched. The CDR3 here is CASSWPRGDTQYF. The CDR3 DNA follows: TGTGCCAGCAGCTGGCCCAGGGGGGATACGCAGTATTTT.

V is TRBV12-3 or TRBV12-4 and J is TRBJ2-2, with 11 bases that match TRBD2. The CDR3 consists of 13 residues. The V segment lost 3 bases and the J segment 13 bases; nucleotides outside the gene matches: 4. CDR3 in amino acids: CASSFGLAGGLFF. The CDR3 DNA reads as TGTGCCAGCAGTTTCGGGCTAGCGGGAGGGCTGTTTTTT.

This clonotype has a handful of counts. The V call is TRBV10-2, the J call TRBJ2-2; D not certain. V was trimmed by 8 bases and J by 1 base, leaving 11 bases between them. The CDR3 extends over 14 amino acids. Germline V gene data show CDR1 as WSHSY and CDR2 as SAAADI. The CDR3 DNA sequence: TGCGCCAGCTCTCGTCGGAGGAACACCGGGGAGCTGTTTTTT. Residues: CASSRRRNTGELFF.

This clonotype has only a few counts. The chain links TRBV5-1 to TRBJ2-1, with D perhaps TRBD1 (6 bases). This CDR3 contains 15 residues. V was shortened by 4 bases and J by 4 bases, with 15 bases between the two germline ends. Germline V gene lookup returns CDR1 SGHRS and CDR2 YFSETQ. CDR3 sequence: CASSPERQVYNEQFF. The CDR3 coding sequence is TGCGCCAGCAGCCCGGAACGACAGGTTTACAATGAGCAGTTCTTC.

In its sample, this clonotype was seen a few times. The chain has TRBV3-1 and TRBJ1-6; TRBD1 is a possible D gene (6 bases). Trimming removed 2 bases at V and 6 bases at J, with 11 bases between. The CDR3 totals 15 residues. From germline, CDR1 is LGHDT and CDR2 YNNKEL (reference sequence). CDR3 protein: CASSQTGAGNSPLHF. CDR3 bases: TGTGCCAGCAGCCAAACGGGGGCCGGTAATTCACCCCTCCACTTT.

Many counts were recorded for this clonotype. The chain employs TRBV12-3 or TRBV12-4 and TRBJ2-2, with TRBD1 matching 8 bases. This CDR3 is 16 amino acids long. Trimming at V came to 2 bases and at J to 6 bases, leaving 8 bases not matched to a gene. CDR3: CASSLHAGGAAGELFF. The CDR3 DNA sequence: TGTGCCAGCAGTTTACACGCAGGGGGCGCGGCCGGGGAGCTGTTTTTT.

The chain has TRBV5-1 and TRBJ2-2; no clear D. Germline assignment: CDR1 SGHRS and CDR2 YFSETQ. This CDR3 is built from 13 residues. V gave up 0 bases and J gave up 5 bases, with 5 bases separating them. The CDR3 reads CASSLEDTGELFF. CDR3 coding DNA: TGCGCCAGCAGCTTGGAGGATACCGGGGAGCTGTTTTTT.

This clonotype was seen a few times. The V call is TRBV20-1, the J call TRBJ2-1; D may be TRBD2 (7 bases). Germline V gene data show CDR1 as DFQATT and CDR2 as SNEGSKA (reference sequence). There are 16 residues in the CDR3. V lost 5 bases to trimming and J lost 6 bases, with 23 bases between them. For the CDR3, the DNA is TGCAGTGCTCTCCCCAGGGGTAGGGAGCGGGGCAATGAGCAGTTCTTC. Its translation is CSALPRGRERGNEQFF.

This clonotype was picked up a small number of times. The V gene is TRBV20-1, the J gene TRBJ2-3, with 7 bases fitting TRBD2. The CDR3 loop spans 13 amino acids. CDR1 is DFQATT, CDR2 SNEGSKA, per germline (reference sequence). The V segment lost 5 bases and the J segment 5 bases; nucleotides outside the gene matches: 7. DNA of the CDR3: TGCAGTGCTGGGGAGGGTCGATTAGATACGCAGTATTTT. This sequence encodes CSAGEGRLDTQYF.

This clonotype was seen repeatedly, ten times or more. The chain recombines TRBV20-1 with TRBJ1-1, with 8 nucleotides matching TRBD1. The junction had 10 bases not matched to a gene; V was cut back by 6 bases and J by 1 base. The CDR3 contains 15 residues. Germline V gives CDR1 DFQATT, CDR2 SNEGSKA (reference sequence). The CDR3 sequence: CSARLLTGENTEAFF. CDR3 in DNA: TGCAGTGCACGTTTGCTGACAGGGGAGAACACTGAAGCTTTCTTT.

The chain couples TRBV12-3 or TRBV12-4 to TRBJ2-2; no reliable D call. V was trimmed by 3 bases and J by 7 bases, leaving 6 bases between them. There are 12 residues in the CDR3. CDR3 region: CASSFGGGELFF. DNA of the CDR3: TGTGCCAGCAGTTTCGGCGGCGGGGAGCTGTTTTTT.

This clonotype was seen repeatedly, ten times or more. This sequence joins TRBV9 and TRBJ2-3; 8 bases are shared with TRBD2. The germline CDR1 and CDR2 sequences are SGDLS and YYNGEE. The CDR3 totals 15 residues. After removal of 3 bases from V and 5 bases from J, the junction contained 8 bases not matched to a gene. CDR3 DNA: TGTGCCAGCAGCGGAGCGGGGGTACAGGGAGATACGCAGTATTTT. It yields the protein CASSGAGVQGDTQYF. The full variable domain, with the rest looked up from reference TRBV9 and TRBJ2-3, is DSGVTQTPKHLITATGQRVTLRCSPRSGDLSVYWYQQSLDQGLQFLIQYYNGEERAKGNILERFSAQQFPDLHSELNLSSLELGDSALYFCASSGAGVQGDTQYFGPGTRLTVL.

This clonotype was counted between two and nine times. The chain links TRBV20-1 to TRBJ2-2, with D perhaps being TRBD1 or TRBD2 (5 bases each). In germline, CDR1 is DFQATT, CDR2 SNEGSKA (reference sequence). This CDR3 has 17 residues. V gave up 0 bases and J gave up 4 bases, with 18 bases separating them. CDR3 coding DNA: TGCAGTGCTAGAGATCTAAGTCAGGGAGAAGGCACCGGGGAGCTGTTTTTT. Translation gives CSARDLSQGEGTGELFF.

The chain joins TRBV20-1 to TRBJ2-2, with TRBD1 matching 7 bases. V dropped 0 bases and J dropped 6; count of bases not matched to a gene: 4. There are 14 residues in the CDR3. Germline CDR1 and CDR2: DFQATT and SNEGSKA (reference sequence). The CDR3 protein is CSARDLQGAGELFF. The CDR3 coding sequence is TGCAGTGCTAGAGATCTGCAGGGGGCCGGGGAGCTGTTTTTT.

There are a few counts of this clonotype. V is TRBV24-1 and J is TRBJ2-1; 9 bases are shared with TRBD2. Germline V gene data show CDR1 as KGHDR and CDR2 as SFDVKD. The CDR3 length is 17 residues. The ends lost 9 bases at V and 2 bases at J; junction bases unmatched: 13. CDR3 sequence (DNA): TGTGCCACCGGCCGCGGGAGGGCCGGTGGCACCTACAATGAGCAGTTCTTC. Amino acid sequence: CATGRGRAGGTYNEQFF.

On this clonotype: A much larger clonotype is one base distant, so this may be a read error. The CDR3 sequence is CASAPGDRGQETQYF. In DNA, the CDR3 is TGTGCCAGCGCCCCTGGGGACCGCGGTCAAGAGACCCAGTACTTC. The V gene is TRBV7-8, the J gene TRBJ2-5, with D possibly called TRBD1 or TRBD2 (5 bases each). Trimming stripped 8 bases from V and 2 bases from J, with 18 bases between. The CDR3 covers 15 residues. Germline assignment: CDR1 SGHVS and CDR2 FQNEAQ.

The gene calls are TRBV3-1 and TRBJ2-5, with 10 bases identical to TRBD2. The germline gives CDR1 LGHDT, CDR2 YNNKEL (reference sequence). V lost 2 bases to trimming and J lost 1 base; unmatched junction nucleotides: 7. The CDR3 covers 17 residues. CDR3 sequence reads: CASSQRTSGNGQETQYF. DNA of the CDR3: TGTGCCAGCAGCCAACGGACTAGCGGTAACGGCCAAGAGACCCAGTACTTC.